The 17 T cell receptor beta chains below come from one sample, sequenced in a study of blood T cell repertoires in COVID-19. Method: immunoSEQ multiplex PCR; TCRdb's copy keeps in-frame clones and lacks some. The sample holds about 150,000 clones, approximately 85% seen once. Sequenced: peripheral blood. All receptors come from a man in his 60s with COVID-19, enrolled during active disease.

The gene calls are TRBV19 and TRBJ1-5; 10 bases align to TRBD1. Germline assignment: CDR1 LNHDA and CDR2 SQIVND (reference sequence). The ends lost 8 bases at V and 6 bases at J; junction bases unmatched: 7. The CDR3 extends over 14 amino acids. CDR3 coding DNA: TGTGCCAGTCGGGACAGGGGACATGCTCAGCCCCAGCATTTT. This sequence encodes CASRDRGHAQPQHF.

J is TRBJ1-1 and V is TRBV28; 8 bases agree with TRBD1. CDR1 MDHEN and CDR2 SYDVKM come from the germline V gene. This CDR3 spans 16 amino acids. The V segment lost 8 bases and the J segment 0 bases; nucleotides outside the gene matches: 11. The CDR3 DNA sequence: TGTGCCAGCGGCAAAAGACAGGGGAACATGAACACTGAAGCTTTCTTT. It codes for CASGKRQGNMNTEAFF.

This clone was found a few times. The chain is built from TRBV10-3 and TRBJ1-5; no definite D call. Germline V gives CDR1 ENHRY, CDR2 SYGVKD. The length of the CDR3 is 15 residues. The V end was cut by 6 bases, the J end by 0 bases, with 12 bases between. Here the CDR3 DNA reads TGTGCCATCAGCGGTGAGGGATTTAGCAATCAGCCCCAGCATTTT. Protein product: CAISGEGFSNQPQHF.

This chain joins TRBV3-1 (or the pseudogene TRBV3-2) and TRBJ2-7; 7 nucleotides agree with TRBD2. This CDR3 spans 15 amino acids. V gave up 1 base and J gave up 7 bases; unmatched junction bases: 10. Germline assignment: CDR1 LGHDT and CDR2 YNNKEL (reference sequence). The CDR3 nucleotides read TGTGCCAGCAGCCAAGTGGGCAGTCGGGGGGAGGAGCAGTACTTC. Protein sequence: CASSQVGSRGEEQYF.

The chain carries TRBV9 and TRBJ1-6, with 12 nucleotides matching TRBD1. V was pared by 2 bases and J by 7 bases, with 1 base of the junction left unmatched. CDR3 size: 15 residues. Germline V gene lookup returns CDR1 SGDLS and CDR2 YYNGEE. In DNA form, the CDR3 reads TGTGCCAGCAGCGTGGGGACAGGGGGCAATTCACCCCTCCACTTT. Amino acids: CASSVGTGGNSPLHF.

The chain uses TRBV19 and TRBJ2-3; weak D call: TRBD2 (5 bases). The CDR3 is 14 residues long. Germline V gene data show CDR1 as LNHDA and CDR2 as SQIVND (reference sequence). V lost 5 bases and J lost 1, with 10 bases in between. The CDR3 DNA reads TGTGCCAGTAGTCCAGGACTCCGCACAGATACGCAGTATTTT. This gives the protein CASSPGLRTDTQYF.

The rearrangement joins TRBV6-2 or TRBV6-3 to TRBJ1-6; D may be TRBD1 (5 bases). With 4 bases removed from V and 8 bases from J, the gap between germline ends came to 9 bases. The CDR3 is made up of 13 amino acids. The germline CDR1 and CDR2 sequences are MNHEY and SVGEGT. The chain's CDR3 is CASSSRGDSPLHF. In DNA, the CDR3 is TGTGCCAGCAGTTCAAGGGGTGATTCACCCCTCCACTTT.

V usage is TRBV5-6 and J usage is TRBJ2-3; no reliable D call. Germline loops: CDR1 SGHDT, CDR2 YYEEEE. The germline V and J ends were trimmed by 1 base and 13 bases, with 13 bases remaining between them. The CDR3 runs to 12 residues. For the CDR3, the DNA is TGTGCCAGCAGCTTGCTCTCCGGCGCGGAGTATTTT. Encoded protein: CASSLLSGAEYF.

The sample holds a few counts of this clone. The V call is TRBV7-9, the J call TRBJ2-1; a possible D gene is TRBD2 (5 bases). The CDR3 is 15 residues long. Trimming pared 4 bases from V and 9 bases from J, leaving 19 bases between. CDR1 and CDR2 from the germline V gene are SEHNR and FQNEAQ (reference sequence). CDR3 protein: CASSSIRTASPEQFF. The CDR3 DNA follows: TGTGCCAGCAGCTCCATTAGGACTGCGTCCCCTGAGCAGTTCTTC.

The table lists this clone with a few counts. The chain links TRBV18 to TRBJ1-2; 8 bases line up with TRBD1. Germline CDR1 is KGHSH and CDR2 is LQKENI. CDR3 length: 14 amino acids. J gave up 2 bases and V 5 bases, and 4 bases lay outside the gene matches. The CDR3 DNA is TGTGCCAGCTCAGAACGGACAGGGAACTATGGCTACACCTTC. Its translation is CASSERTGNYGYTF.

This clone has a handful of counts. The chain recombines TRBV6-6 with TRBJ1-4; D is ambiguous. The CDR3 length is 15 residues. Germline V lookup: CDR1 MNHNY, CDR2 SVGAGI (reference sequence). Trimming pared 5 bases from V and 2 bases from J, leaving 12 bases between. CDR3 DNA sequence: TGTGCCAGCAGTCCCGAAAGTAGTACTAATGAAAAACTGTTTTTT. This encodes CASSPESSTNEKLFF.

The chain is built from TRBV19 and TRBJ2-6, with a tentative D call TRBD1 (6 bases). From germline, CDR1 is LNHDA and CDR2 SQIVND (reference sequence). V was shortened by 5 bases and J by 0 bases, with 14 bases between the two germline ends. The CDR3 length is 17 residues. The CDR3 is CASSWTATASGANVLTF. The CDR3 DNA reads TGTGCCAGTAGTTGGACAGCGACTGCCTCTGGGGCCAACGTCCTGACTTTC. The whole variable domain, remainder taken from reference TRBV19 and TRBJ2-6, is DGGITQSPKYLFRKEGQNVTLSCEQNLNHDAMYWYRQDPGQGLRLIYYSQIVNDFQKGDIAEGYSVSREKKESFPLTVTSAQKNPTAFYLCASSWTATASGANVLTFGAGSRLTVL.

The V and J genes are TRBV29-1 and TRBJ2-1; 8 bases map to TRBD1. V lost 3 bases, J lost 7 bases, and 11 bases stayed unmatched. Germline-derived CDR1 and CDR2 are SQVTM and ANQGSEA. CDR3 length equals 15 residues. The CDR3 DNA reads as TGCAGCGTTGAGCCAGGGCAGGGGGCGATGAATGAGCAGTTCTTC. It is translated as CSVEPGQGAMNEQFF.

J is TRBJ2-3 and V is TRBV5-4, with TRBD2 identical over 8 bases. The length of the CDR3 is 16 residues. V lost 3 bases and J lost 0; bases outside the gene matches: 6. In germline, CDR1 is SGHNT, CDR2 YYREEE (reference sequence). The CDR3 loop reads CASSSGAGGSTDTQYF. The CDR3 DNA reads TGTGCCAGCAGCTCAGGGGCGGGGGGTAGCACAGATACGCAGTATTTT.

This chain links TRBV6-5 with TRBJ1-2, with D possibly matching TRBD1 (6 bases). The germline V gene encodes CDR1 MNHEY and CDR2 SVGAGI. Trimming stripped 6 bases from V and 0 bases from J, with 11 bases between. The CDR3 is 14 amino acids. This CDR3 is CASRETGSNYGYTF. The DNA of the CDR3 is TGTGCCAGCAGAGAGACAGGCTCTAACTATGGCTACACCTTC.

This sequence joins TRBV7-9 and TRBJ2-7; 9 bases fit TRBD1. The CDR3 runs to 13 residues. Trimming cost V 8 bases and J 3 bases; bases outside gene matches: 5. From germline, CDR1 is SEHNR and CDR2 FQNEAQ (reference sequence). The CDR3 nucleotides are TGTGCCAGCGAGGGGACAGGGAGCTACGAGCAGTACTTC. It yields the protein CASEGTGSYEQYF.

The chain recombines TRBV6-2 or TRBV6-3 with TRBJ2-1, with TRBD2 identical over 10 bases. The CDR3 covers 15 residues. Germline V lookup: CDR1 MNHEY, CDR2 SVGEGT. Unmatched junction bases numbered 5, after V lost 2 bases and J lost 7 bases. CDR3 sequence reads: CASSYRLAGDNEQFF. In nucleotides, the CDR3 is TGTGCCAGCAGTTACCGGCTAGCGGGGGATAATGAGCAGTTCTTC.